This T cell receptor beta chain stems from a study of identical twins. General study results and limits: Beta out-of-frame twin sharing showed a weaker excess. Models, which agreed with sharing between unrelated individuals, nonetheless underestimated the out-of-frame TCR alpha sharing seen in monozygotic twins. The study found excess low generation probability among twin-shared out-of-frame alpha sequences.

This clonotype was seen only a few times. Its antigen is as yet unknown. TCRdb passed the 5' RACE reads through MiXCR, listing each CDR3 protein once. The profile shows about 240,000 distinct CDR3 sequences, about 12% of them singletons. Trimming left V 5 bases short and J 0 bases short, with 11 bases between. The CDR3 spans 15 residues. Looked up from germline, CDR1 is MNHNS and CDR2 is SASEGT. The same specimen was also included in a second study, on yellow fever vaccine responses in identical twins. Per that paper: Among the twins, the vaccine T cell response reportedly seemed partly convergent and partly personalized.

The source is a young woman in good health. The sample was memory (CD45RO+) T cells sorted from blood. The rearrangement links TRBV6-1 to TRBJ2-1; D call uncertain. CDR3 protein: CASSKTLSSYNEQFF. Written as DNA, the CDR3 is TGTGCCAGCAGTAAGACTCTTAGCTCCTACAATGAGCAGTTCTTC.